What follows is one TCR beta chain and its context. The antigen remains unidentified. This sample was included in a study of T cell repertoires in cytomegalovirus infection. Looking at the study overall: CMV epitopes used comprised recently identified HLA-C-restricted ones and well-studied HLA-B-restricted ones.

TCRdb independently ran MiXCR on the reads; one entry per CDR3 protein. Here the sample spans 200,000 to 250,000 distinct CDR3 sequences, 35% to 40% being singletons. Whole-study results and caveats: There were HLA-C-restricted CMV-specific TCR beta clonotypes dominating the ex vivo response. Using cumulative public TCR beta family frequency, the authors identified those who carried CMV together with the relevant HLA.

This TCR derives from a human donor in good health (CMV status not recorded). Some clones in this sample may be carry-over from other donors' samples. The specimen was CD8+ T cells from cultured PBMCs, collected from culture after CMV antigen stimulation.

The CDR3 loop is CASTGGGGTDTQYF. The DNA for the CDR3 is TGTGCCAGCACCGGAGGGGGGGGCACAGATACGCAGTATTTT. The chain carries TRBV7-2 and TRBJ2-3, with D possibly matching TRBD2 (7 bases). Trimming removed 7 bases at V and 1 base at J, with 12 bases between. The CDR3 covers 14 residues. Germline assignment: CDR1 SGHTA and CDR2 FQGNSA.